Listed below are T cell receptor beta chains from one sample, sequenced in a study of blood T cell repertoires in COVID-19. Only in-frame clones appear in the TCRdb table, and some are missing; sequencing was by immunoSEQ multiplex PCR. The sample has about 200,000 clones, 75% to 85% seen once. Sequencing was done on a sample of PBMCs or T cells enriched from blood (not recorded which). These receptors all stem from a woman in her fifties or sixties with acute COVID-19. CDR3s include the opening cysteine and the closing phenylalanine or tryptophan. A D gene is named only where the DNA matches it firmly. The size of a clone is reported for some rows only, either as once, few or many, or as a class for expanded clones.

j_call clone_size v_call d_call cdr3_nt cdr3_aa
TRBJ2-3 - TRBV9 - TGTGCCAGCAGCGTAGCGGGGGTTTGGGCAGATACGCAGTATTTT CASSVAGVWADTQYF
TRBJ1-4 - TRBV21-1 - TGTGCCAGCAGCAGTCCCTTTCGGGGGTGTAGTAATGAAAAACTGTTTTTT CASSSPFRGCSNEKLFF
TRBJ2-3 few TRBV19 - TGTGCCAGTAGTAGGGCCGACCCGAGCACAGATACGCAGTATTTT CASSRADPSTDTQYF
TRBJ2-3 - TRBV28 TRBD2 TGTGCCAGCAGTTTACGACTAGCGGGGACTTTCACAGATACGCAGTATTTT CASSLRLAGTFTDTQYF
TRBJ2-1 - TRBV11-1 TRBD2 TGTGCCAGCAGCTTATTCCGTAGCGGGGGCAATGAGCAGTTCTTC CASSLFRSGGNEQFF
TRBJ2-1 - TRBV7-2 TRBD1 TGTGCCAGCAGCTTAGCGACAGGGGGCCTGTTCTTC CASSLATGGLFF
TRBJ1-5 - TRBV25-1 TRBD1 TGTGCCAGCAGTGAAGGGACAGGGGGCTGGGGCAATCAGCCCCAGCATTTT CASSEGTGGWGNQPQHF
TRBJ1-2 few TRBV20-1 - TGCAGTGCTGGTCGAGAGACCTTC CSAGRETF
TRBJ1-5 - TRBV27 TRBD1 TGTGCCAGCAGTTTATCAGGGGGCGTGAGTAATCAGCCCCAGCATTTT CASSLSGGVSNQPQHF
TRBJ2-1 - TRBV11-2 TRBD1 TGTGCCAGCAGCTTAGGACAGGGGGCTGTGAATGAGCAGTTCTTC CASSLGQGAVNEQFF
TRBJ2-5 - TRBV19 TRBD1 TGTGCCAGTAGTTCAAGACAGGGTGGAGAGACCCAGTACTTC CASSSRQGGETQYF
TRBJ1-1 - TRBV6-5 - TGTGCCAGCAGTCCACGCAGGGGAAGCGGCACTGAAGCTTTCTTT CASSPRRGSGTEAFF
TRBJ1-6 - TRBV19 TRBD1 TGTGCCAGCAGTTGGGGCAGGGGGGAATCACCCCTCCACTTT CASSWGRGESPLHF
TRBJ1-1 - TRBV27 - TGTGCCAGCGGAGATTACAGGGTAGTTACTGAAGCTTTCTTT CASGDYRVVTEAFF
TRBJ1-3 - TRBV28 - TGTGCCAGCAGAGCTCAACAGGGATCAAACACCATATATTTT CASRAQQGSNTIYF
TRBJ2-2 - TRBV11-2 - TGTGCCAGCAGCCGCACCAGTGGGGGCGGGACCGGGGAGCTGTTTTTT CASSRTSGGGTGELFF
TRBJ2-1 - TRBV5-5 TRBD1 TGTGCCAGCAGCTACGGACAGGGGAATGCCAATGAGCAGTTCTTC CASSYGQGNANEQFF
TRBJ2-4 - TRBV5-6 TRBD1 TGTGCCAGCAGGATCAGACAGGGAAACATTCAGTACTTC CASRIRQGNIQYF
TRBJ2-2 once TRBV7-8 - TGTGCCAGCAGCCAACAGGGACTAACGAGGGGCGGGGAGCTGTTTTTT CASSQQGLTRGGELFF
TRBJ1-2 - TRBV3-1/TRBV3-2 TRBD1 TGTGCCAGCAGACCCGGGACAGGGGGCTATGGCTACACCTTC CASRPGTGGYGYTF
TRBJ1-2 - TRBV7-9 - TGTGCCAGCAGCTTAGGAGGCAGCCCCTCGGGCTACACCTTC CASSLGGSPSGYTF
TRBJ1-1 - TRBV27 TRBD1 TGTGCCAGCAACCAAAACCCGGGACAGGGCAACACTGAAGCTTTCTTT CASNQNPGQGNTEAFF
TRBJ1-5 - TRBV24-1 TRBD1 TGTGCCACCAGTGACAGAACAGGGGGCAATCAGCCCCAGCATTTT CATSDRTGGNQPQHF
TRBJ1-2 - TRBV9 - TGTGCCAGCAGCGGTGGTGAGGAAGGCTACACCTTC CASSGGEEGYTF
TRBJ2-3 - TRBV13 TRBD2 TGTGCCAGCAGCTTAACCGCGGCTAGCGGTCCTAGCACAGATACGCAGTATTTT CASSLTAASGPSTDTQYF
TRBJ2-5 - TRBV5-6 TRBD1 TGTGCCAGCAGCCTGGTGGGGACAGGGGTTTTCGGGTACCAAGAGACCCAGTACTTC CASSLVGTGVFGYQETQYF
TRBJ2-3 few TRBV29-1 TRBD2 TGCAGCGCAAACGTAGCGGGGGAAGGCGCAGATACGCAGTATTTT CSANVAGEGADTQYF
TRBJ2-5 - TRBV20-1 TRBD1 TGCAGTGTAGGGGGCAAAGAGACCCAGTACTTC CSVGGKETQYF
TRBJ1-1 - TRBV6-5 - TGTGCCACTTCCCTTGCGGAAGCTTTCTTT CATSLAEAFF
TRBJ2-3 few TRBV24-1 TRBD2 TGTGCCACCAGGGAACTATACCGACTAGCGGGGAGGGCGAATGATACGCAGTATTTT CATRELYRLAGRANDTQYF
TRBJ2-2 - TRBV21-1 - TGTGCCAGCAGCATGGGCAGTTGGACCGGGGAGCTGTTTTTT CASSMGSWTGELFF
TRBJ1-1 - TRBV5-4 TRBD1 TGTGCCAGCCGGGCAGGGGGGCTGGGGATGAACACTGAAGCTTTCTTT CASRAGGLGMNTEAFF
TRBJ1-5 - TRBV18 - TGTGCCAGCTCACCACCATCCTCGGGCAATCAGCCCCAGCATTTT CASSPPSSGNQPQHF
TRBJ2-2 - TRBV7-9 TRBD2 TGTGCCAGCAGCTCCGGGACTAGCGATCGGTACACCGGGGAGCTGTTTTTT CASSSGTSDRYTGELFF
TRBJ2-1 - TRBV7-2 TRBD2 TGTGCCAGCAGCTCATGGACTAGCGGGGGGGACAATGAGCAGTTCTTC CASSSWTSGGDNEQFF
TRBJ2-6 - TRBV19 - TGTGCCAGTACGGGGTACTCTGGGGCCAACGTCCTGACTTTC CASTGYSGANVLTF
TRBJ1-6 - TRBV5-1 TRBD1 TGCGCCAGCAGCTTGGGGACAGGTCAATCACCCCTCCACTTT CASSLGTGQSPLHF
TRBJ1-1 few TRBV12-3/TRBV12-4 TRBD1 TGTGCCAGCAGTTTCAGGGGGACTGAAGCTTTCTTT CASSFRGTEAFF
TRBJ1-2 few TRBV19 TRBD1 TGTGCCAGTAGTATGTCGGGACAGGATGGCTACACCTTC CASSMSGQDGYTF
TRBJ1-2 - TRBV7-8 - TGTGCCAGCAGCTTAGCCAGGGACTATGGCTACACCTTC CASSLARDYGYTF
TRBJ1-6 - TRBV5-1 - TGCGCCAGCAGCTTGGGGGCCGCGAATTCACCCCTCCACTTT CASSLGAANSPLHF
TRBJ2-3 - TRBV5-1 TRBD1 TGCGCCAGCAGCTTGGGGGGGACAGGGGTCGCAGATACGCAGTATTTT CASSLGGTGVADTQYF
TRBJ1-6 - TRBV2 - TGTGCCAGCAACAGGGAAGGTCGGACCCTCCACTTT CASNREGRTLHF
TRBJ2-1 - TRBV7-8 TRBD2 TGTGCCAGCAGCTTAGTCGGGGGGTTGGGGAATGAGCAGTTCTTC CASSLVGGLGNEQFF
TRBJ1-1 - TRBV28 - TGTGCCAGCAGTTTATCGGTATACACTGAAGCTTTCTTT CASSLSVYTEAFF
TRBJ1-2 - TRBV25-1 - TGTGCCAGCAGGGTGACAGGTGCCTCCTATGGCTACACCTTC CASRVTGASYGYTF
TRBJ1-1 - TRBV6-5 - TGTGCCAGCAGTCTGGGGCGAACGGGCACTGAAGCTTTCTTT CASSLGRTGTEAFF
TRBJ2-1 - TRBV27 - TGTGCCAGCAGTTTATCGTCTAGCGTATACAATGAGCAGTTCTTC CASSLSSSVYNEQFF
TRBJ2-6 - TRBV3-1/TRBV3-2 - TGTGCCAGCAGCCTGAGGGTAAGCTCTGGGGCCAACGTCCTGACTTTC CASSLRVSSGANVLTF